This is a list of T cell receptor beta chains from one sample in a study of blood T cell repertoires in COVID-19. Assay: immunoSEQ multiplex PCR; the TCRdb copy retains only in-frame clones and omits some. The data show 100,000 to 150,000 clones, roughly 69% seen once. The sample taken for sequencing was peripheral blood. These receptors originate from a woman in her 70s with acute or convalescent COVID-19. The CDR3 runs from the conserved cysteine through the conserved F or W. The order of the fields is clone size, J gene, D gene, V gene, CDR3 DNA, CDR3 protein. The D gene is left open where the match is weak. Clone sizes are given selectively: once, few, many, or a class where the clone is expanded.

abundance: .; j_gene: TRBJ2-3; d_gene: TRBD2; v_gene: TRBV13; CDR3nt: TGTGCCAGCAGCTTTAGACTAGCGGGAAACACAGATACGCAGTATTTT; CDR3aa: CASSFRLAGNTDTQYF
abundance: .; j_gene: TRBJ1-6; d_gene: .; v_gene: TRBV7-2; CDR3nt: TGTGCCAGCAGCTCTCAAACAGGGCCCGGTTCACCCCTCCACTTT; CDR3aa: CASSSQTGPGSPLHF
abundance: .; j_gene: TRBJ2-7; d_gene: .; v_gene: TRBV10-1; CDR3nt: TGCGCCAGCAGTGAGGTCCGTCAGGGGGGCGAGCAGTACTTC; CDR3aa: CASSEVRQGGEQYF
abundance: .; j_gene: TRBJ2-5; d_gene: TRBD2; v_gene: TRBV4-1; CDR3nt: TGCGCCAGCAGCGAAGGGGGGACTAGCCGGCCGGCCCAGTACTTC; CDR3aa: CASSEGGTSRPAQYF
abundance: .; j_gene: TRBJ2-2; d_gene: TRBD2; v_gene: TRBV5-1; CDR3nt: TGCGCCAGCAGTCCGCGCGGGGGGATCCCGCCTCTCACCGGGGAGCTGTTTTTT; CDR3aa: CASSPRGGIPPLTGELFF
abundance: .; j_gene: TRBJ1-6; d_gene: .; v_gene: TRBV11-2; CDR3nt: TGTGCCAGCAGGAGAGGGCCCAGCTCCTATAATTCACCCCTCCACTTT; CDR3aa: CASRRGPSSYNSPLHF
abundance: .; j_gene: TRBJ2-5; d_gene: .; v_gene: TRBV11-2; CDR3nt: TGTGCCAGCAGCGCATTAGGGGCCCAGTACTTC; CDR3aa: CASSALGAQYF
abundance: .; j_gene: TRBJ2-1; d_gene: TRBD2; v_gene: TRBV10-2; CDR3nt: TGCGCCAGCAGTCCGGGACTAGACAATGAGCAGTTCTTC; CDR3aa: CASSPGLDNEQFF
abundance: .; j_gene: TRBJ2-1; d_gene: .; v_gene: TRBV9; CDR3nt: TGTGCCAGCAGCGCCCTGACTGCGGGATGGGATGAGCAGTTCTTC; CDR3aa: CASSALTAGWDEQFF
abundance: .; j_gene: TRBJ2-1; d_gene: .; v_gene: TRBV7-2; CDR3nt: TGTGCCAGCAGCCCCGACAGGTATGAGCAGTTCTTC; CDR3aa: CASSPDRYEQFF
abundance: .; j_gene: TRBJ2-1; d_gene: TRBD2; v_gene: TRBV12-3/TRBV12-4; CDR3nt: TGTGCCAGCAGCCGGGGACTAGTCAATGAGCAGTTCTTC; CDR3aa: CASSRGLVNEQFF
abundance: .; j_gene: TRBJ2-7; d_gene: TRBD2; v_gene: TRBV5-1; CDR3nt: TGCGCCAGCAGGGGCCTAGCGGGAGTCTCCTACGAGCAGTACTTC; CDR3aa: CASRGLAGVSYEQYF
abundance: .; j_gene: TRBJ2-6; d_gene: .; v_gene: TRBV3-1/TRBV3-2; CDR3nt: TGTGCCAGCAGCCAAGTACCAGGGACTGGGGCCAACGTCCTGACTTTC; CDR3aa: CASSQVPGTGANVLTF
abundance: .; j_gene: TRBJ1-6; d_gene: .; v_gene: TRBV6-5; CDR3nt: TGTGCCAGCAGGAAGGCCAGGGCGGAATCACCCCTCCACTTT; CDR3aa: CASRKARAESPLHF
abundance: few; j_gene: TRBJ2-4; d_gene: .; v_gene: TRBV20-1; CDR3nt: TGCAGTGCTAGTGGGGGCCCCAAAAACATTCAGTACTTC; CDR3aa: CSASGGPKNIQYF
abundance: .; j_gene: TRBJ1-2; d_gene: .; v_gene: TRBV21-1; CDR3nt: TGTGCCAGCAGCCCACGCCCTAGGGCCTCCCTAACTAAGGGGTACACCTTC; CDR3aa: CASSPRPRASLTKGYTF
abundance: few; j_gene: TRBJ1-5; d_gene: .; v_gene: TRBV7-9; CDR3nt: TGTGCCAGCAGCTTAGGGCCCATGCAGCCCCAGCATTTT; CDR3aa: CASSLGPMQPQHF
abundance: once; j_gene: TRBJ1-2; d_gene: TRBD1; v_gene: TRBV4-3; CDR3nt: TGCGCCAGCAGCCAAGGGTTACAGGGGTACTATGGCTACACCTTC; CDR3aa: CASSQGLQGYYGYTF
abundance: many; j_gene: TRBJ2-7; d_gene: TRBD2; v_gene: TRBV19; CDR3nt: TGTGCCAGTAGTATCGGTCTAGCGGGCTCCTACGAGCAGTACTTC; CDR3aa: CASSIGLAGSYEQYF
abundance: .; j_gene: TRBJ1-5; d_gene: TRBD1; v_gene: TRBV2; CDR3nt: TGTGCCAGCAGTGACGGCAGGGGGAAGGGGCAGCCCCAGCATTTT; CDR3aa: CASSDGRGKGQPQHF
abundance: .; j_gene: TRBJ2-2; d_gene: .; v_gene: TRBV27; CDR3nt: TGTGCCAGCAGTTCACTAGCTTTTGGGGAGCTGTTTTTT; CDR3aa: CASSSLAFGELFF
abundance: .; j_gene: TRBJ2-5; d_gene: TRBD1; v_gene: TRBV7-2; CDR3nt: TGTGCCAGCAGCACAGGGGGAGAGACCCAGTACTTC; CDR3aa: CASSTGGETQYF
abundance: .; j_gene: TRBJ2-5; d_gene: .; v_gene: TRBV27; CDR3nt: TGTGCCAGCAGTTTATACGCGGGGACCGAAGAGACCCAGTACTTC; CDR3aa: CASSLYAGTEETQYF
abundance: .; j_gene: TRBJ2-7; d_gene: .; v_gene: TRBV28; CDR3nt: TGTGCCAGCAGTCCCCCCCACTACGGGGAGCAGTACTTC; CDR3aa: CASSPPHYGEQYF
abundance: .; j_gene: TRBJ1-1; d_gene: .; v_gene: TRBV9; CDR3nt: TGTGCCAGCAGCGTAGCAGGGGCGAACACTGAAGCTTTCTTT; CDR3aa: CASSVAGANTEAFF
abundance: .; j_gene: TRBJ1-1; d_gene: .; v_gene: TRBV29-1; CDR3nt: TGCAGCATTGAGGGCCAGGGCACTGAAGCTTTCTTT; CDR3aa: CSIEGQGTEAFF
abundance: .; j_gene: TRBJ2-3; d_gene: .; v_gene: TRBV7-9; CDR3nt: TGTGCCAGCAGCTTGCAGGGCCTCCTGGATACGCAGTATTTT; CDR3aa: CASSLQGLLDTQYF
abundance: .; j_gene: TRBJ2-7; d_gene: TRBD1; v_gene: TRBV13; CDR3nt: TGTGCCAGCAGCTTGGGACCGGGACAGGCCTACGAGCAGTACTTC; CDR3aa: CASSLGPGQAYEQYF
abundance: once; j_gene: TRBJ2-7; d_gene: .; v_gene: TRBV5-3; CDR3nt: TGTGCCAGAAGCACCGGGGGCTACGAGCAGTACTTC; CDR3aa: CARSTGGYEQYF